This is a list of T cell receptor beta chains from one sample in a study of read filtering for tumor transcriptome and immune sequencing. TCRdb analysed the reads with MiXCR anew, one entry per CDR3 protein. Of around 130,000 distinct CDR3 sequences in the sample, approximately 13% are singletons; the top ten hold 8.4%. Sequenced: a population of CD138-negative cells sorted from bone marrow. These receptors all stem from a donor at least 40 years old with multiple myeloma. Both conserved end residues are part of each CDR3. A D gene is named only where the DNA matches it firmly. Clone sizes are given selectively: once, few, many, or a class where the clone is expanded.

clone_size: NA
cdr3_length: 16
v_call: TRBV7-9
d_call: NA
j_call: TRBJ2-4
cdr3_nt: TGTGCCAGCAGCTCAGGGGCATATGACGACAAAAACATTCAGTACTTC
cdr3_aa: CASSSGAYDDKNIQYF

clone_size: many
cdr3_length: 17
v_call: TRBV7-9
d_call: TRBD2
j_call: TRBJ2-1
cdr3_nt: TGTGCCAGCAGCCCACGGGGAATAGCGGGTACCTACAATGAGCAGTTCTTC
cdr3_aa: CASSPRGIAGTYNEQFF

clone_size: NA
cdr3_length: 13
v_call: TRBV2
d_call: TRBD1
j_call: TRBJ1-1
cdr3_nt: TGTGCCAACAACAGGGGGGACAACACTGAAGCTTTCTTT
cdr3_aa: CANNRGDNTEAFF

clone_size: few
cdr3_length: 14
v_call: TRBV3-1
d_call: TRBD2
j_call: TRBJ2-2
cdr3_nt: TGTGCCAGCAGCCTAGCGGGAGGTAGCGGGGAGCTGTTTTTT
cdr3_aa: CASSLAGGSGELFF

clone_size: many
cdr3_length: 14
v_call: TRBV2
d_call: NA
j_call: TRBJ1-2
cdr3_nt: TGTGCCAGCCTCCGCAATCGGGGCGACTATGGCTACACCTTC
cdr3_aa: CASLRNRGDYGYTF

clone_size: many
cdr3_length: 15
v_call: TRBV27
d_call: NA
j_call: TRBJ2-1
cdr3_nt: TGTGCCAGCAGAGACGGGAGAGTCTCCTACAATGAGCAGTTCTTC
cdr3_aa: CASRDGRVSYNEQFF

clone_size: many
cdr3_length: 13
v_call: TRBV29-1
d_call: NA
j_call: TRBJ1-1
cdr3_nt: TGCAGCGTTTGGGACACAGAGAACACTGAAGCTTTCTTT
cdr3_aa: CSVWDTENTEAFF

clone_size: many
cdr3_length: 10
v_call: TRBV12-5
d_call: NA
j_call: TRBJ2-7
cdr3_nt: TGTGCTAGTGGGGAGTACGAGCAGTACTTC
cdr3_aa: CASGEYEQYF

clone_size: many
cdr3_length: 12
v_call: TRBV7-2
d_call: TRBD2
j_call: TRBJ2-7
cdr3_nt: TGTGCCAGCAGCTCGACTAGCGGAAAGCAGTACTTC
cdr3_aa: CASSSTSGKQYF

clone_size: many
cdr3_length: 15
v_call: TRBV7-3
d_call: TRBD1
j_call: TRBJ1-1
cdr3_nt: TGTGCCAGCAGCTTAACTACAGGGGAGGACACTGAAGCTTTCTTT
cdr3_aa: CASSLTTGEDTEAFF